The rows below give T cell receptor beta chains drawn from one sample of a study of T cells in localized non-small cell lung cancer. Produced via immunoSEQ multiplex PCR; TCRdb's table is partial and in-frame only. There are tens of thousands of clones in the sample; under 90% occur only once, and approximately 16% lies in the top ten. Sequencing used PBMCs, obtained before any cancer treatment. The receptor source for this set is a woman aged 35 to 70 with stage II squamous cell lung carcinoma. Each CDR3 is given with its conserved first and last residue.

CDR3 protein	CDR3 length	V gene	J gene
CATRIDRSTEAFF	13	TRBV15	TRBJ1-1
CASSQRRAGSTDTQYF	16	TRBV7-8	TRBJ2-3
CASSQAGVSTGSGYTF	16	TRBV4-2	TRBJ1-2
CASSVEGAVGETQYF	15	TRBV9	TRBJ2-5
CASSPGGADYGYTF	14	TRBV19	TRBJ1-2
CASSLQGEGNEKLFF	15	TRBV5-4	TRBJ1-4
CASSPIQGKLFF	12	TRBV4-1	TRBJ1-4
CASSLREVDTQYF	13	TRBV4-1	TRBJ2-3
CASSLQGSGNTIYF	14	TRBV5-4	TRBJ1-3
CASSPERGGQGNQPQHF	17	TRBV7-8	TRBJ1-5
CASTSPGRGTYNEQFF	16	TRBV28	TRBJ2-1
CASSPPNSGRYNEQFF	16	TRBV18	TRBJ2-1
CASSHGETQYF	11	TRBV14	TRBJ2-5
CASSNKLGQETEAFF	15	TRBV18	TRBJ1-1
CASRKGTGPTNEKLFF	16	TRBV6-6	TRBJ1-4
CASSSPVLERDTQYF	15	TRBV5-4	TRBJ2-3
CASSPWTGNTEAFF	14	TRBV7-2	TRBJ1-1
CASSQTGGTDTQYF	14	TRBV6-6	TRBJ2-3
CASSLHREETQYF	13	TRBV7-3	TRBJ2-5
CASSSLVRIAFGGQETQYF	19	TRBV28	TRBJ2-5